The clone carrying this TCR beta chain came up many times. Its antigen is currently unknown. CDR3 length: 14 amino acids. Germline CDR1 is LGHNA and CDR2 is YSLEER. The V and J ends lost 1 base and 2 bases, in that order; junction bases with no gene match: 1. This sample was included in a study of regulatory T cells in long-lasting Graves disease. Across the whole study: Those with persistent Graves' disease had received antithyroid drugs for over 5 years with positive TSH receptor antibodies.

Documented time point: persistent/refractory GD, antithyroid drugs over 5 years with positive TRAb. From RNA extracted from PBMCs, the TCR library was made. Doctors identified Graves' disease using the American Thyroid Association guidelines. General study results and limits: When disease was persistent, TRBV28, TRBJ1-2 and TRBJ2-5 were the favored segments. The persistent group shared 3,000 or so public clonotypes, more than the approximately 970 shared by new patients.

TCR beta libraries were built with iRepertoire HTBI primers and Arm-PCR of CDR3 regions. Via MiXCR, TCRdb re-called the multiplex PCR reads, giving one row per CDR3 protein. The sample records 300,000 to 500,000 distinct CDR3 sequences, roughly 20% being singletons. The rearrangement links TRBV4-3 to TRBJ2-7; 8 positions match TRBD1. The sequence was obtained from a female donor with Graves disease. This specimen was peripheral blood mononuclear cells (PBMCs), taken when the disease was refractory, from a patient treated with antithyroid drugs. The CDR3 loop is CASSQVTGAYEQYF. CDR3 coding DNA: TGCGCCAGCAGCCAAGTGACAGGGGCCTACGAGCAGTACTTC.